What follows are 11 T cell receptor beta chains derived from one specimen sequenced in a study of neurological immune-mediated disorders. MiXCR, run by TCRdb on the 5' RACE reads, gives a single entry per CDR3 protein. The table lists tens of thousands of distinct CDR3 sequences, roughly 10% of them singletons. Indicated time point: longitudinal time-point 1 (baseline). What was sequenced was PBMCs. All receptors come from a man aged 30 to 45 in good health.

With regard to this clonotype: A much larger clone differs from this one at a single base, so this may be a read error. The rearrangement joins TRBV7-3 to TRBJ2-7, with D possibly TRBD1 on 5 matching bases. This CDR3 contains 14 residues. V was clipped by 5 bases and J by 3 bases, with 14 bases between them. CDR1 is SGHTA, CDR2 FQGTGA, per germline. The CDR3 is CASSPQASSYEQYF. CDR3 in DNA: TGTGCCAGCAGCCCACAGGCCTCGAGCTACGAGCAGTACTTC.

This clonotype was seen at least ten times. The V and J genes are TRBV7-2 and TRBJ2-1; 14 positions match TRBD2. The CDR3 is 16 residues long. CDR1 is SGHTA, CDR2 FQGNSA, per germline. The ends lost 5 bases at V and 4 bases at J; junction bases unmatched: 4. In nucleotides, the CDR3 is TGTGCCAGCAGCATCGGGACTAGCGGGAGTTACAATGAGCAGTTCTTC. Protein product: CASSIGTSGSYNEQFF.

This clonotype was recorded at least ten times. This chain joins TRBV25-1 and TRBJ2-7; TRBD2 matches 12 bases. J lost 0 bases, V lost 4 bases, and 13 bases had no gene match. The CDR3 sequence is 19 residues long. Per germline, CDR1 MGHDK and CDR2 SYGVNS. As DNA, the CDR3 is TGTGCCAGCAGTGCCACACCCGGGACTAGCGGGTGGAGCTCCTACGAGCAGTACTTC. Amino acid sequence: CASSATPGTSGWSSYEQYF.

For this clonotype: This may be a read error: a much more frequent sequence differs by one nucleotide. This chain uses TRBV5-1 with TRBJ1-4, with D hard to call. Germline CDR1 SGHRS, CDR2 YFSETQ. The CDR3 extends over 16 amino acids. CDR3 nucleotides: TGCGCCAGCAGCCCTAAGGTGGCCCGAACTAGTGAAAAACTGTTTTTT. The encoded protein is CASSPKVARTSEKLFF.

This clonotype was seen at least ten times. The rearrangement links TRBV27 to TRBJ2-1; 11 bases are a match to TRBD2. This CDR3 contains 16 residues. The germline V gene has CDR1 MNHEY and CDR2 SMNVEV (reference sequence). V was clipped by 6 bases and J by 6 bases; unmatched bases: 10. The CDR3 spells CASRLLGLAGFNEQFF. The CDR3, as DNA: TGTGCCAGCAGACTGCTAGGACTAGCGGGTTTCAATGAGCAGTTCTTC.

The sample holds a few counts of this clonotype. This chain joins TRBV2 and TRBJ1-3; no firm D call. The ends were cut back, 2 bases at V and 3 bases at J, with 2 bases in the middle. From germline, CDR1 is SNHLY and CDR2 FYNNEI. The CDR3 spans 12 residues. The DNA of the CDR3 is TGTGCCAGCAGTGAATTTGGAAACACCATATATTTT. Translation gives CASSEFGNTIYF.

The table lists this clonotype with many counts. The chain recombines TRBV5-1 with TRBJ2-2, with TRBD2 as a possible D gene (5 bases). Trimming took off 0 bases at V and 5 bases at J, with 8 bases between the two ends. The CDR3 runs 14 residues. CDR1 is SGHRS, CDR2 YFSETQ, per germline. CDR3 in amino acids: CASSLAWTTGELFF. The CDR3 DNA is TGCGCCAGCAGCTTGGCCTGGACTACCGGGGAGCTGTTTTTT.

This clonotype was seen repeatedly, ten times or more. The chain links TRBV2 to TRBJ1-5; weak D call: TRBD1 (5 bases). Germline V lookup: CDR1 SNHLY, CDR2 FYNNEI. CDR3 length: 14 amino acids. Trimming left V 2 bases short and J 6 bases short, with 11 bases between. CDR3 coding DNA: TGTGCCAGCAGTGAATATAGGGGAGGTCAGCCCCAGCATTTT. It encodes CASSEYRGGQPQHF.

This clonotype was seen many times. The gene calls are TRBV7-3 and TRBJ2-5; D perhaps matches TRBD1 (7 bases). V lost 3 bases and J 3 bases, leaving 11 bases between the germline ends. The CDR3 runs to 14 residues. Germline V gene data show CDR1 as SGHTA and CDR2 as FQGTGA. This chain's CDR3 is CASSFAGQKETQYF. The CDR3 nucleotides read TGTGCCAGCAGCTTCGCGGGACAGAAAGAGACCCAGTACTTC.

The sample holds many counts of this clonotype. This chain connects TRBV20-1 to TRBJ1-2, with 8 bases matching TRBD1. The CDR3 covers 13 residues. V shed 6 bases, J shed 8 bases, and the junction held 11 bases outside the gene matches. Per the germline V gene, CDR1 is DFQATT and CDR2 is SNEGSKA (reference sequence). CDR3 nucleotides: TGCAGTGCCCAACCGACAGGGGTTTTCGGCTACACCTTC. This encodes CSAQPTGVFGYTF.

At least ten counts were recorded for this clonotype. The chain links TRBV29-1 to TRBJ1-1, with D possibly TRBD1 on 5 matching bases. The CDR3 spans 11 residues. V lost 4 bases and J lost 5, with 8 bases in between. Germline V gene data show CDR1 as SQVTM and CDR2 as ANQGSEA. The CDR3 coding sequence is TGCAGCGTTGTTGGGGCGACTGAAGCTTTCTTT. Translation gives CSVVGATEAFF.